These 10 T cell receptor beta chains were sequenced from one sample in a study of blood T cell repertoires in COVID-19. Here immunoSEQ multiplex PCR was the method, and the copy in TCRdb shows in-frame clones only, minus some. The repertoire holds roughly 570,000 clones, with 85% to 90% as singletons. The sample consisted of peripheral blood. The receptors shown here come from a woman aged 50 to 60 with COVID-19, enrolled during active disease.

This clone was counted a few times. The V gene is TRBV10-3, the J gene TRBJ1-4; TRBD1 matches at 11 bases. After removal of 6 bases from V and 8 bases from J, the junction contained 5 bases not matched to a gene. CDR1 and CDR2 (germline): ENHRY, SYGVKD. The CDR3 extends over 14 amino acids. The CDR3 bases are TGTGCCATCAGAGACGGACAGGGGGCCGAAAAACTGTTTTTT. Its protein is CAIRDGQGAEKLFF.

The chain links TRBV5-6 to TRBJ1-1, with 8 bases identical to TRBD1. The CDR3 has 13 amino acids. Germline-derived CDR1 and CDR2 are SGHDT and YYEEEE. V was pared by 4 bases and J by 6 bases, with 5 bases of the junction left unmatched. The CDR3 is CASSPTTGAEAFF. DNA for the CDR3: TGTGCCAGCAGCCCGACGACAGGGGCTGAAGCTTTCTTT.

The rearrangement links TRBV12-5 to TRBJ2-2, with D tentatively TRBD1 (7 bases). Germline V CDR1 and CDR2: LGHNT, FRNRAP. The ends were cut back, 6 bases at V and 1 base at J, with 12 bases in the middle. The CDR3 consists of 15 residues. CDR3 amino acids: CASGQGGKNTGELFF. The CDR3, as DNA: TGTGCTAGTGGGCAGGGGGGCAAGAACACCGGGGAGCTGTTTTTT.

The chain uses TRBV7-9 and TRBJ2-3; D might be TRBD1 (6 bases). CDR3 length: 15 residues. CDR1 is SEHNR, CDR2 FQNEAQ, per germline (reference sequence). V lost 2 bases, J lost 2 bases, and 11 bases lay in between. The CDR3 reads CASSLSGQTTDTQYF. The DNA of the CDR3 is TGTGCCAGCAGCTTATCAGGACAGACCACAGATACGCAGTATTTT.

This clone was detected only once. This chain links TRBV11-3 with TRBJ2-1; D is perhaps TRBD1 (7 bases). The CDR3 contains 15 residues. V was shortened by 5 bases and J by 8 bases, with 19 bases between the two germline ends. Germline CDR1 SGHNT, CDR2 YENEEA. CDR3 DNA: TGTGCCAGCAGCACTCGGACAGGAGGGTACGATGAGCAGTTCTTC. This encodes CASSTRTGGYDEQFF. Full variable domain (missing parts from reference TRBV11-3 and TRBJ2-1): EAGVVQSPRYKIIEKKQPVAFWCNPISGHNTLYWYLQNLGQGPELLIRYENEEAVDDSQLPKDRFSAERLKGVDSTLKIQPAELGDSAVYLCASSTRTGGYDEQFFGPGTRLTVL.

The chain combines TRBV12-3 or TRBV12-4 with TRBJ1-5; 8 nucleotides line up with TRBD1. The CDR3 is made up of 13 amino acids. Trimming cost V 5 bases and J 5 bases; bases outside gene matches: 2. CDR3 nucleotides: TGTGCCAGCAGTAGGACAGGGCATCAGCCCCAGCATTTT. Encoded protein: CASSRTGHQPQHF.

V gene TRBV6-5 combines with J gene TRBJ1-2; TRBD1 matches at 8 bases. This CDR3 contains 13 residues. The germline V gene encodes CDR1 MNHEY and CDR2 SVGAGI. V was pared by 6 bases and J by 5 bases, with 5 bases of the junction left unmatched. The DNA for the CDR3 is TGTGCCAGCAGATCGGACAGGGCTTATGGCTACACCTTC. Protein product: CASRSDRAYGYTF.

The V and J genes are TRBV2 and TRBJ2-5, with 11 bases aligning to TRBD2. CDR1 and CDR2 (germline): SNHLY, FYNNEI. The V segment lost 5 bases and the J segment 5 bases; nucleotides outside the gene matches: 7. The CDR3 runs to 15 residues. CDR3 nucleotides: TGTGCCAGCAGTCAACTAGCGGGGGTTAGGGAGACCCAGTACTTC. Amino acids: CASSQLAGVRETQYF.

This chain links TRBV4-1 with TRBJ2-2; a possible D gene is TRBD2 (5 bases). Germline assignment: CDR1 MGHRA and CDR2 YSYEKL. The CDR3 is 16 amino acids. Deletions cut 6 bases from V and 4 bases from J, with 18 bases between. DNA for the CDR3: TGCGCCAGCAGGCAGGCATCGAAGGCGGGCACCGGGGAGCTGTTTTTT. This sequence encodes CASRQASKAGTGELFF.

The genes are TRBV3-1 (or the pseudogene TRBV3-2) and TRBJ1-1; TRBD1 agrees at 7 bases. V was pared by 1 base and J by 6 bases, with 2 bases of the junction left unmatched. This CDR3 contains 13 residues. The V gene's germline CDR1 is LGHDT and CDR2 YNNKEL (reference sequence). CDR3 sequence reads: CASSQATGPEAFF. CDR3 nucleotides: TGTGCCAGCAGCCAAGCGACAGGGCCTGAAGCTTTCTTT.